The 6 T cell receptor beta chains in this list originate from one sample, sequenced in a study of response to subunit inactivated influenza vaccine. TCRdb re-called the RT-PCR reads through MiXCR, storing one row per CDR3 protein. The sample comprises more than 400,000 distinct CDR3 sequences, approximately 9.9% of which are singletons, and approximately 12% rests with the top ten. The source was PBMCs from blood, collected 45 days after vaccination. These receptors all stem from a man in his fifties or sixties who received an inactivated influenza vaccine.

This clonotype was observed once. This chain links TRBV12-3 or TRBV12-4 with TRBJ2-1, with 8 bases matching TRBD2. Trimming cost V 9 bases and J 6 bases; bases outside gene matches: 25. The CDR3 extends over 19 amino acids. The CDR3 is CASEFTRTSRMGPGNEQFF. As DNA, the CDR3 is TGTGCCAGTGAATTCACTAGGACTAGCAGGATGGGGCCGGGCAATGAGCAGTTCTTC.

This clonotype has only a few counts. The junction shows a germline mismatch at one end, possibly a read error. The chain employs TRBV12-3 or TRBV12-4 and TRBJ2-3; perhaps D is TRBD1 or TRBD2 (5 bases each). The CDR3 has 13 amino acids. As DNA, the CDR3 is TGTGCCAGCAGTTTAGGAGTGGGACCCGCTTTCTCTTTT. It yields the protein CASSLGVGPAFSF.

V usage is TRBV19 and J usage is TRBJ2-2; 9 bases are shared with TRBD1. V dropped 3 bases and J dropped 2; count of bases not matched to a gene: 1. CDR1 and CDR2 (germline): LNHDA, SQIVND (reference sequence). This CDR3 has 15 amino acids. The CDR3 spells CASSMTGGNTGELFF. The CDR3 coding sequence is TGTGCCAGTAGTATGACAGGGGGAAACACCGGGGAGCTGTTTTTT. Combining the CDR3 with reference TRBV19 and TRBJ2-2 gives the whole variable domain DGGITQSPKYLFRKEGQNVTLSCEQNLNHDAMYWYRQDPGQGLRLIYYSQIVNDFQKGDIAEGYSVSREKKESFPLTVTSAQKNPTAFYLCASSMTGGNTGELFFGEGSRLTVL.

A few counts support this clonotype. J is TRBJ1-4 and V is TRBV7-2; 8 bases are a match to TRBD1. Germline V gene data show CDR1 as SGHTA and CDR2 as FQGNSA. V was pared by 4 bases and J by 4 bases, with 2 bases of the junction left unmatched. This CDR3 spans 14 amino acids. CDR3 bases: TGTGCCAGCAGCTCGGGACAGGTTAATGAAAAACTGTTTTTT. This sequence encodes CASSSGQVNEKLFF.

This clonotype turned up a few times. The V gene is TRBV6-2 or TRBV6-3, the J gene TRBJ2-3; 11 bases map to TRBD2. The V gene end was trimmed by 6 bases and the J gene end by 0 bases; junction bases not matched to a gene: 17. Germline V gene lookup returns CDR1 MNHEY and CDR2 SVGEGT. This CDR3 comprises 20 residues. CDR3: CASRHTTGTSGKSSTDTQYF. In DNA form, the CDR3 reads TGTGCCAGCAGGCATACTACCGGGACTAGCGGCAAATCTAGCACAGATACGCAGTATTTT.

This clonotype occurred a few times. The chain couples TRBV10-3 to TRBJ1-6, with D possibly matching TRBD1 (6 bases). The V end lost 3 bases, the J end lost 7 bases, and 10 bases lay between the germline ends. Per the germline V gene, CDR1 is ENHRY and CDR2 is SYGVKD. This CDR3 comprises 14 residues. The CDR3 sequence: CAISEGTSNSPLHF. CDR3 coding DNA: TGTGCCATCAGTGAAGGGACATCGAATTCACCCCTCCACTTT.